This TCR beta chain was sequenced for a study of shared clonotypes between healthy human individuals. Measured with immunoSEQ multiplex PCR; TCRdb has only the in-frame clones, and not every one. The table records around 500,000 clones, around 85% of them present only once. The CDR3 runs 16 residues. Germline CDR1 KGHSH, CDR2 LQKENI. Losses at the gene ends were 2 bases for V and 7 bases for J; bases not matched to a gene: 6. This sequence joins TRBV18 and TRBJ2-2; 11 nucleotides match TRBD1. Sequenced input: PBMCs. This sequence was found in a woman aged 40 to 50 in good health. Some clones in this sample may be carry-over from other donors' samples. The CDR3 DNA is TGTGCCAGCTCACCAGCGGACAGGGGGCTTGACGGGGAGCTGTTTTTT. Protein: CASSPADRGLDGELFF.